The T cell receptor beta chain described here comes from a study of cytomegalovirus exposure and HLA in healthy donors. Primers: 60 Vbeta forward and 13 Jbeta reverse. Assay used: immunoSEQ multiplex PCR; TCRdb lists only in-frame clones, some missing. The sample lists 90,000 to 150,000 clones, roughly 80% seen once, with 2.5% to 3.5% in the top ten. The V end was cut by 7 bases, the J end by 2 bases, with 12 bases between. The V gene's germline CDR1 is SNHLY and CDR2 FYNNEI. CDR3 length: 14 amino acids. Comments on this clone: Its cognate antigen is unknown.

Study-level findings and limits: For TCR beta chains, V- and J-gene trimming was later linked to a missense DCLRE1C variant. Several V segments, TRBV6-2 and TRBV6-3 among them, could not be told apart and were dropped. CMV serostatus was the sole immune exposure information available. Per published accounts, TCR beta sequences correctly predicted the HLA-A and HLA-B alleles of most subjects.

The clonotype was recovered from a woman aged 25 to 39 in good health and CMV-seropositive. V gene TRBV2 combines with J gene TRBJ2-1; D possibly corresponds to TRBD2 (5 bases). The source material was PBMCs. The CDR3 loop reads CASKATGTYNEQFF. The CDR3 DNA reads TGTGCCAGCAAGGCGACGGGGACCTACAATGAGCAGTTCTTC.